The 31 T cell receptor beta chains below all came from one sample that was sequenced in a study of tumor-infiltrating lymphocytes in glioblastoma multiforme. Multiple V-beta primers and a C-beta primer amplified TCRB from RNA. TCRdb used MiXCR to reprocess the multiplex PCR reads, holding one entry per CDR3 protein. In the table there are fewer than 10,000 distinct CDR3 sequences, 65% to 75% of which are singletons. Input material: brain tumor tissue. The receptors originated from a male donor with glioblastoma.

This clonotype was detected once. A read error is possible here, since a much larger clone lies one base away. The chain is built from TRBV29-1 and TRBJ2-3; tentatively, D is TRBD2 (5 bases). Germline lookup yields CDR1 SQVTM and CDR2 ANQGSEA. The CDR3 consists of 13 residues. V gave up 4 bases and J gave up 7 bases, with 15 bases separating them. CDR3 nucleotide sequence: TGCAGCGTTGTAGGCGGGTTCTGGCATACGCAGTATTTT. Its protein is CSVVGGFWHTQYF.

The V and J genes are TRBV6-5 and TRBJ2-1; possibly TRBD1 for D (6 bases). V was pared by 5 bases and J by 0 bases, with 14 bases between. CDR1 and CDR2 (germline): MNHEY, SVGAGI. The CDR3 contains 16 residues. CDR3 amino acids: CASSAKQGYSYNEQFF. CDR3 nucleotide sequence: TGTGCCAGCAGTGCGAAACAGGGTTACTCCTACAATGAGCAGTTCTTC.

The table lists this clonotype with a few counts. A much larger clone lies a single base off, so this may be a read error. The CDR3 sequence is CASSYPNTEAFF. The CDR3 DNA reads TGTGCCAGCAGTTACCCGAACACTGAAGCTTTCTTT. The V call is TRBV6-5, the J call TRBJ1-1; no definite D call. The CDR3 is 12 amino acids. Deletions cut 2 bases from V and 1 base from J, with 2 bases between. Looked up from germline, CDR1 is MNHEY and CDR2 is SVGAGI.

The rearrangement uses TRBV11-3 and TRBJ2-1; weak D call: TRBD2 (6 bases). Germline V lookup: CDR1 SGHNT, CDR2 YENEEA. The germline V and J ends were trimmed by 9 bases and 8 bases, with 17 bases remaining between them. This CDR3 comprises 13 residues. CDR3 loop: CARNFGGPHEQFF. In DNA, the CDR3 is TGTGCCAGGAACTTCGGAGGGCCCCATGAGCAGTTCTTC. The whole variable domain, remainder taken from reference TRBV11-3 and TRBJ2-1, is EAGVVQSPRYKIIEKKQPVAFWCNPISGHNTLYWYLQNLGQGPELLIRYENEEAVDDSQLPKDRFSAERLKGVDSTLKIQPAELGDSAVYLCARNFGGPHEQFFGPGTRLTVL.

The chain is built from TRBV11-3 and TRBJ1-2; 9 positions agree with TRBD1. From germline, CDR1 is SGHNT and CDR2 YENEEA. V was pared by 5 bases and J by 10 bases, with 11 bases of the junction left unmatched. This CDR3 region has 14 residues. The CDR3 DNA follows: TGTGCCAGCAGCCCTCGACAGGGGGTCGGTGACTACACCTTC. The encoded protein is CASSPRQGVGDYTF. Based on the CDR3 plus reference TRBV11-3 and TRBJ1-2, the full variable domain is EAGVVQSPRYKIIEKKQPVAFWCNPISGHNTLYWYLQNLGQGPELLIRYENEEAVDDSQLPKDRFSAERLKGVDSTLKIQPAELGDSAVYLCASSPRQGVGDYTFGSGTRLTVV.

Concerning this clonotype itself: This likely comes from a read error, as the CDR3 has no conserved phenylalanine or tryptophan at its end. The CDR3 is CASSRGTDRQYL. The CDR3 nucleotides read TGTGCCAGCAGCCGGGGGACAGATAGGCAGTATCTT. The chain carries TRBV5-8 and TRBJ2-3, with D possibly being TRBD1 (7 bases). The CDR3 is 12 residues long. CDR1 is SGHTS, CDR2 YDEGEE, per germline.

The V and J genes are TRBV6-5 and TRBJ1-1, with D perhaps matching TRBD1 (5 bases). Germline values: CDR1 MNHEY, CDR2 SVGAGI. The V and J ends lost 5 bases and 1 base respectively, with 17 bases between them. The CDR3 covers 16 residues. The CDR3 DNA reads TGTGCCAGCAGTCCCGGGGACCGGGTGGGGAACACTGAAGCTTTCTTT. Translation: CASSPGDRVGNTEAFF.

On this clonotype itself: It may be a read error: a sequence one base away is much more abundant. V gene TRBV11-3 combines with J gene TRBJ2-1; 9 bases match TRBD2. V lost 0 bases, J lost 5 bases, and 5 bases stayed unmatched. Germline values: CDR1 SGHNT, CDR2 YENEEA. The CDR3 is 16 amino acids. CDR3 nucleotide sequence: TGTGCCAGCAGCTTAGAGATGACTAGCGGACACAATGAGCAGTTCTTC. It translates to CASSLEMTSGHNEQFF.

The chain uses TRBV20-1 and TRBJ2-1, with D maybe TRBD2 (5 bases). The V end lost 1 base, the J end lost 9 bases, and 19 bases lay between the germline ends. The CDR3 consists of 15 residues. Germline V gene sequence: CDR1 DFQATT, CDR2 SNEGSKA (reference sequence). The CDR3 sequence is CSARASEGLGSEQFF. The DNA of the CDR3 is TGCAGTGCTAGAGCATCTGAGGGCCTAGGCAGTGAGCAGTTCTTC.

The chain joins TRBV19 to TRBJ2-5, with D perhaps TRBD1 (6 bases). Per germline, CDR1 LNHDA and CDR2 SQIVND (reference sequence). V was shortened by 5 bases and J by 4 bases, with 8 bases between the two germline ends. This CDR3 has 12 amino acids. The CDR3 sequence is CASSPTGETQYF. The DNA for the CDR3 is TGTGCCAGTAGTCCGACAGGAGAGACCCAGTACTTC.

The CDR3 nucleotides are TGTGCCAGCACCATGACAAGGGGCAGTATCAATGAGCAGTTCTTC. It codes for CASTMTRGSINEQFF. The V call is TRBV11-2, the J call TRBJ2-1; TRBD1 might be the D (5 bases). V lost 7 bases to trimming and J lost 6 bases, with 19 bases between them. Germline lookup yields CDR1 SGHAT and CDR2 FQNNGV. This CDR3 region has 15 residues.

The CDR3 nucleotides are TGTGCCAGCAGCTTAGATTTAGCGGGCTCCTACAATGAGCAGTTCTTC. The encoded protein is CASSLDLAGSYNEQFF. This chain uses TRBV11-2 with TRBJ2-1; 7 positions match TRBD2. Germline assignment: CDR1 SGHAT and CDR2 FQNNGV. V lost 0 bases to trimming and J lost 0 bases; unmatched junction nucleotides: 2. The CDR3 loop spans 16 amino acids.

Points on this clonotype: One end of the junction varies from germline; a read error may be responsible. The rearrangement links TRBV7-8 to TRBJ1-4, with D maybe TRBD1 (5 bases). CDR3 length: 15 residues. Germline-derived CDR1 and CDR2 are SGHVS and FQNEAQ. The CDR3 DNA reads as TGTGCCAGCTGCTTTCTATCCGGGGAAGGGGAAAAACTGTTTTTC. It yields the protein CASCFLSGEGEKLFF.

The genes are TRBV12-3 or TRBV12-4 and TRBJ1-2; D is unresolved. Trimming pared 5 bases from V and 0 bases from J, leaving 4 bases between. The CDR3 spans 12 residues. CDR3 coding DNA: TGTGCCAGCAGTATGACTAACTATGGCTACACCTTC. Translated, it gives CASSMTNYGYTF.

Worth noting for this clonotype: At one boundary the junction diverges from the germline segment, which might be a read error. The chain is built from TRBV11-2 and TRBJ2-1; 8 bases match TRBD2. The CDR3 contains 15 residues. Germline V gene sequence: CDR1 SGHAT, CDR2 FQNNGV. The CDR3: CASSLRGSGTDEQFF. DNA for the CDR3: TGTGCCAGCAGCTTACGGGGTAGCGGGACGGATGAGCAATTCTTC. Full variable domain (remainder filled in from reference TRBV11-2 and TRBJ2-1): EAGVAQSPRYKIIEKRQSVAFWCNPISGHATLYWYQQILGQGPKLLIQFQNNGVVDDSQLPKDRFSAERLKGVDSTLKIQPAKLEDSAVYLCASSLRGSGTDEQFFGPGTRLTVL.

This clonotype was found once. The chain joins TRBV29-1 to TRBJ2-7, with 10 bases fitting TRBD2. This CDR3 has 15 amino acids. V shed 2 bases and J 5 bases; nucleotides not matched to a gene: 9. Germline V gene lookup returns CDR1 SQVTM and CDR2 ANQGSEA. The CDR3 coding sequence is TGCAGCGTTGAACTAGGTGCTAGCGGGAGCGACGAGCAGTACTTC. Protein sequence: CSVELGASGSDEQYF.

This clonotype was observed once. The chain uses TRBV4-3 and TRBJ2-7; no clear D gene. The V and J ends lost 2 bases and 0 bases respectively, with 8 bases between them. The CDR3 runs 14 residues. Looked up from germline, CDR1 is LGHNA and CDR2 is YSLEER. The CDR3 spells CASSQLDGSYEQYF. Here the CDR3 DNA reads TGCGCCAGCAGCCAATTGGACGGCTCCTACGAGCAGTACTTC.

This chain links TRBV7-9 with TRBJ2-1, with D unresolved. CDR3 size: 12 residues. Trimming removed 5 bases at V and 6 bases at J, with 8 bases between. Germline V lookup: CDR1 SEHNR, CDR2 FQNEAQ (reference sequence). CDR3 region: CASSPRPNEQFF. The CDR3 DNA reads TGTGCCAGCAGCCCTCGACCCAATGAGCAGTTCTTC.

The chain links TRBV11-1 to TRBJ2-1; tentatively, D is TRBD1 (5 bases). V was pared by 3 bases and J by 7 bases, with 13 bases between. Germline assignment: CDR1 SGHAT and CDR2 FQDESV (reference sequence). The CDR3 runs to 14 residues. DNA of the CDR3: TGTGCCAGCAGCTTTCGCGTCCAGGGAAATGAGCAGTTCTTC. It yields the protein CASSFRVQGNEQFF.

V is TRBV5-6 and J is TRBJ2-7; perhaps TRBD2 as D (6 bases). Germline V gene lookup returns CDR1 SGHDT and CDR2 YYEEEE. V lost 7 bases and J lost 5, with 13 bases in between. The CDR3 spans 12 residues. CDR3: CASLTSLHEQYF. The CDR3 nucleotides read TGTGCCAGCTTGACTAGTCTCCACGAGCAGTACTTC.

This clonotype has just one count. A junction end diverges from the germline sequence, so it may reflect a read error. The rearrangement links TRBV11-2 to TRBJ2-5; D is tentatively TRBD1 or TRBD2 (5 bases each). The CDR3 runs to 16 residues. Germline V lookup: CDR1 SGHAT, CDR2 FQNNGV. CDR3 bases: TGTGACAGCAGCTTAGGTACGGCAGCCAAACAAGGGACCAAGTACTTC. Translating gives CDSSLGTAAKQGTKYF.

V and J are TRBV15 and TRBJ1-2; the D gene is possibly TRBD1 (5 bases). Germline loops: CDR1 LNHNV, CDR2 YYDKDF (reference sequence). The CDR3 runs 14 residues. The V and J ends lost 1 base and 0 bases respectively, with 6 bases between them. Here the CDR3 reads CATSRAGTNYGYTF. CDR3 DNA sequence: TGTGCCACCAGCAGAGCAGGGACTAACTATGGCTACACCTTC.

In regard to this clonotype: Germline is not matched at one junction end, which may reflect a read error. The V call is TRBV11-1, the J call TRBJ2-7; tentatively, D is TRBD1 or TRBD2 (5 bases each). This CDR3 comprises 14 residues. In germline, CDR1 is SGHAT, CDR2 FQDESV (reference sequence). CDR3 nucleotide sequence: TGTGCGAGCAGCCCCGGGGACGGAATCTACGAGCAGTACTTC. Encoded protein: CASSPGDGIYEQYF.

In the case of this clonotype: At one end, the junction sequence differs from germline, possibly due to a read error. CDR3 loop: CTSSLAVRGPRNEQFF. The CDR3 DNA follows: TGTACCAGCAGCTTAGCAGTAAGGGGGCCTCGCAATGAGCAGTTCTTC. The gene calls are TRBV11-2 and TRBJ2-1; 7 bases match TRBD1. The CDR3 covers 16 residues. Germline V gives CDR1 SGHAT, CDR2 FQNNGV.

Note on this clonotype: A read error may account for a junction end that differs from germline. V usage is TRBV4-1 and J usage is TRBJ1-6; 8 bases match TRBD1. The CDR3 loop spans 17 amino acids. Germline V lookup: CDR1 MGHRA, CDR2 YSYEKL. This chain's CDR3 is CASSQDRRQGINSHLHF. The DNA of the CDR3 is TGTGCCAGCAGCCAAGATAGGAGACAGGGGATTAATTCACACCTCCATTTT.

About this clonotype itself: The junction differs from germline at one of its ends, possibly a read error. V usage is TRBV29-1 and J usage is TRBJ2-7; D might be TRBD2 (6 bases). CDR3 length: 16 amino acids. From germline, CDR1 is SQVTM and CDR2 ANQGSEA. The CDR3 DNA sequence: TGCCGCGTTGGAGAGGCGGGAAATCAGCCGTCCCCCGAGCAGTACTTC. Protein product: CRVGEAGNQPSPEQYF.

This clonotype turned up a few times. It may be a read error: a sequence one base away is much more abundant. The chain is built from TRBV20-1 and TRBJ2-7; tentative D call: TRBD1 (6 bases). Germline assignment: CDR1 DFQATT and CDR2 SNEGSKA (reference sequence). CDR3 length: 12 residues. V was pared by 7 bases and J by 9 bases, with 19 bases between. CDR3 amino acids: CSVSRTATGQYF. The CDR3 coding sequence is TGCAGTGTTTCTCGGACAGCAACCGGGCAGTACTTC.

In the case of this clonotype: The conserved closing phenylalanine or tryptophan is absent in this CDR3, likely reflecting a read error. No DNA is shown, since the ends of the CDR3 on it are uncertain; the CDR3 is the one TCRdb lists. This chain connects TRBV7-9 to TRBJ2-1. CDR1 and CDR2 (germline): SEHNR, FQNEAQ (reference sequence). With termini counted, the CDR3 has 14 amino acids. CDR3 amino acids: CASSLVPVHNEQLL.

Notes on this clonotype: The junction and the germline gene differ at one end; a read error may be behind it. As DNA, the CDR3 is TGTGCCAGCTGGGACACAGGGGTGCTGTTCTTT. This translates into CASWDTGVLFF. The chain has TRBV11-1 and TRBJ2-2, with 7 nucleotides matching TRBD1. This CDR3 is 11 amino acids long. Germline-derived CDR1 and CDR2 are SGHAT and FQDESV (reference sequence).

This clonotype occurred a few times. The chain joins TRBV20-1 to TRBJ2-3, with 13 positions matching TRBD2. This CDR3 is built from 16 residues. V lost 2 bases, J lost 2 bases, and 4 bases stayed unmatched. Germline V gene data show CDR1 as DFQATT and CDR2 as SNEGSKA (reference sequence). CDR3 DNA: TGCAGTGCTAGATCTGGACTAGCGGGGGTCACAGATACGCAGTATTTT. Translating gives CSARSGLAGVTDTQYF.

CDR3 sequence reads: CASSMDRDTEAFF. The CDR3 coding sequence is TGTGCCAGCAGCATGGACAGGGACACTGAAGCTTTCTTT. V usage is TRBV12-3 or TRBV12-4 and J usage is TRBJ1-1; 8 positions agree with TRBD1. This CDR3 has 13 amino acids. Trimming at V came to 6 bases and at J to 3 bases, leaving 3 bases not matched to a gene.